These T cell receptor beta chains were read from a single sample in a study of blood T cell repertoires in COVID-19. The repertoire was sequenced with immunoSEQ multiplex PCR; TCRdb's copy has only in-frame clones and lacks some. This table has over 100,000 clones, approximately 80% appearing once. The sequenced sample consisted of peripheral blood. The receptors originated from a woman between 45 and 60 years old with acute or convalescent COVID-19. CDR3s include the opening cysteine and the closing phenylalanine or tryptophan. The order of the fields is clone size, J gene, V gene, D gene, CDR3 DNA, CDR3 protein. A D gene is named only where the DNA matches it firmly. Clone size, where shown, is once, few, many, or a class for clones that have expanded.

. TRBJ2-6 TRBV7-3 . TGTGCCAGCAGCTTACAGCCTAGCTCTGGGGCCAACGTCCTGACTTTC CASSLQPSSGANVLTF
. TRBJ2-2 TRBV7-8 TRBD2 TGTGCCAGCAGCCCAGGACTAGCGGGGGGGATCGGGGAGCTGTTTTTT CASSPGLAGGIGELFF
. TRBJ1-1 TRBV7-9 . TGTGCCAGCAGCCTCCCCACACCTTACACTGAAGCTTTCTTT CASSLPTPYTEAFF
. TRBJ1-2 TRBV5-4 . TGTGCCAGCAGCCGAGGGACAAACTATGGCTACACCTTC CASSRGTNYGYTF
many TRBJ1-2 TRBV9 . TGTGCCAGCAGCGTAGAGACAGCTATGGGCGGCTACACCTTC CASSVETAMGGYTF
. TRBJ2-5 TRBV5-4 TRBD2 TGTGCCAGCAGCTTGATGACTAGCGGGGCCATGGACTTC CASSLMTSGAMDF
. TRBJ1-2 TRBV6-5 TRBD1 TGTGCCAGCAGGAAAACAGGGGGTGTGTGGGGCTACACCTTC CASRKTGGVWGYTF
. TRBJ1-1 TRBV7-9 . TGTGCCAGCAGCGCACAGGCTGACATGAACACTGAAGCTTTCTTT CASSAQADMNTEAFF
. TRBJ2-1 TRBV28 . TGTGCCAGCAACCTAGCGCCAAATGAGCAGTTCTTC CASNLAPNEQFF
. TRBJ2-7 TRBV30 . TGTGCCTGGAGTGTTGGTGGGGCGGGGTACGAGCAGTACTTC CAWSVGGAGYEQYF
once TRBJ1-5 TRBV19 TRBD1 TGTGCCAGTAGTGGGAAAGACAGGGGCCGGGGGGACCATCAGCCCCAGCATTTT CASSGKDRGRGDHQPQHF
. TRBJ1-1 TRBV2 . TGTGCCAGCAGTGAGAGGCCCTGGACTGAAGCTTTCTTT CASSERPWTEAFF
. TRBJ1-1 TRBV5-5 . TGTGCCAGCAGCTTGGCAGTCTTTAGTGGGCAGGGTGGTGAAGCTTTCTTT CASSLAVFSGQGGEAFF
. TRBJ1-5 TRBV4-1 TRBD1 TGCGCCAGCAGCCAAGGCGGGGCAGGGGGCTTTTTTCAGCCCCAGCATTTT CASSQGGAGGFFQPQHF
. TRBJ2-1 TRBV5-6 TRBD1 TGTGCCAGCAGCCCTACGACAGGGACGCTAGGGCTGCTGTTCTTC CASSPTTGTLGLLFF
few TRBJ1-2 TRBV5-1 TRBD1 TGCGCCAGCAGCCGGACAGGGGGGAACTATGGCTACACCTTC CASSRTGGNYGYTF
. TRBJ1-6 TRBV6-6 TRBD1 TGTGCCAGCAGTTACCTCGGACAGGTCACTTCACCCCTCCACTTT CASSYLGQVTSPLHF
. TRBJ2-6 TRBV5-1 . TGCGCCACAAAACAGGGTGTTGGGGCCAACGTCCTGACTTTC CATKQGVGANVLTF
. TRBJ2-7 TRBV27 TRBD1 TGTGCCAGCAGTCGTACAGGGGCGATCCCCTACGAGCAGTACTTC CASSRTGAIPYEQYF
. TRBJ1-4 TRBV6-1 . TGTGCCAGCAGTGCACATTCCTCGACTGCAACTAATGAAAAACTGTTTTTT CASSAHSSTATNEKLFF
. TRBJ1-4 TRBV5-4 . TGTGCCAGCAGCCCATCGGGGGATCAGAATGAAAAACTGTTTTTT CASSPSGDQNEKLFF
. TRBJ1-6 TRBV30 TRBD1 TGTGCCTGGAGTGTCCGGACAGGGTTTTACGGTAATTCACCCCTCCACTTT CAWSVRTGFYGNSPLHF
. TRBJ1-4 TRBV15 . TGTGCCACCAGCACTCCAGGGTCCGGTAATGAAAAACTGTTTTTT CATSTPGSGNEKLFF
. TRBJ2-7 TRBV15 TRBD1 TGTGCCACCAGCGGACAGGTCACCTACGAGCAGTACTTC CATSGQVTYEQYF
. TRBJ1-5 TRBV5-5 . TGTGCCAGCAGCTTGGCACAGGGATATAGCAATCAGCCCCAGCATTTT CASSLAQGYSNQPQHF
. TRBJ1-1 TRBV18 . TGTGCCAGCTCACCTTCCAATGAAGCTTTCTTT CASSPSNEAFF
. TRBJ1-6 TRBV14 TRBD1 TGTGCCAGCAGCCAAGCGGGACAGGGTAATTCACCCCTCCACTTT CASSQAGQGNSPLHF
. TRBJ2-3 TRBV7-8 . TGTGCCAGCAGCTTAATGGCCCCAGGGGATACGCAGTATTTT CASSLMAPGDTQYF
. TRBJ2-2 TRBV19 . TGTGCCAGTAGAAGGGGGTCCACCGGGGAGCTGTTTTTT CASRRGSTGELFF
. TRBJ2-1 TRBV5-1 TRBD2 TGCGCCAGCAGCTTGGTGGGACTAGCGGGGGGAACAGAATACAATGAGCAGTTCTTC CASSLVGLAGGTEYNEQFF
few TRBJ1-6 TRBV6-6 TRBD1 TGTGCCAGCAGGACCGGACAGGCGGGTTCACCCCTCCACTTT CASRTGQAGSPLHF
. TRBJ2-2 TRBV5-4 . TGTGCCAGCAGCTTGGGAGATGGGGAGCTGTTTTTT CASSLGDGELFF
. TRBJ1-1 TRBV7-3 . TGTGCCAGCAGCTTAAGTATGACGGGCACTGAAGCTTTCTTT CASSLSMTGTEAFF